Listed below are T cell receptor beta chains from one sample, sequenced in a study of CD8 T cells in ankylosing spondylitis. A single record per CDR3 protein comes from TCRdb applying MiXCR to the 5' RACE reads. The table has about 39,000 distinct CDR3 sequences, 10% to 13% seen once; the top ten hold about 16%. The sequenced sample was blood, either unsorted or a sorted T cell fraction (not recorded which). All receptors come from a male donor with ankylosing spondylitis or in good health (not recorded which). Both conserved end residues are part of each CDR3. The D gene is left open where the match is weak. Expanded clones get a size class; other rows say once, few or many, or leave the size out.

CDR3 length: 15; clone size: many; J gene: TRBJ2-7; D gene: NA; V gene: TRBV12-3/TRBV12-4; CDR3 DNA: TGTGCCAGCAGTTCTAACCGGGACCACATCTACGAGCAGTACTTC; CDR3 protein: CASSSNRDHIYEQYF
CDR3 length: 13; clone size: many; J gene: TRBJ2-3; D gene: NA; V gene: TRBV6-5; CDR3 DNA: TGTGCCAGCAGTTTAGCGGGCACAGATACGCAGTATTTT; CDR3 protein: CASSLAGTDTQYF
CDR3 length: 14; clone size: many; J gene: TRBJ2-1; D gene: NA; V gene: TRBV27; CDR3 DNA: TGTGCCAGCAGTTTAAGGTACAGTTACAATGAGCAGTTCTTC; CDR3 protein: CASSLRYSYNEQFF
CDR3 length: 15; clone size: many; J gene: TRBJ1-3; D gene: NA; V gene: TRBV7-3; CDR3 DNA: TGTGCCAGCAGCTTAACCGGCGGCTCTGGAAACACCATATATTTT; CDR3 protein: CASSLTGGSGNTIYF
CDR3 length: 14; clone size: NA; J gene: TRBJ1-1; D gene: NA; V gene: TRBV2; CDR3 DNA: TGTGCCAGCAGTGCCATCGAGGGCCACACTGAAGCTTTCTTT; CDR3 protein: CASSAIEGHTEAFF
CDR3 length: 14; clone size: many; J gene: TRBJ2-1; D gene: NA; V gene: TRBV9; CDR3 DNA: TGTGCCAGCAGCGTAGGACTTCTCTGGGATGAGCAGTTCTTC; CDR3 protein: CASSVGLLWDEQFF
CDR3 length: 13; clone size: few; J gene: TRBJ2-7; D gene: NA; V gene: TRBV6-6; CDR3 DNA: TGTGCCAGCAGTTCAGGACAGTATTACGAGCAGTACTTC; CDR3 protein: CASSSGQYYEQYF
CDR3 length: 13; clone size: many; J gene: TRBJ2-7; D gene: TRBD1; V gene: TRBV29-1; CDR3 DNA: TGCAGCGTTGAGACAGGGGGACCCTACGAGCAGTACTTC; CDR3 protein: CSVETGGPYEQYF
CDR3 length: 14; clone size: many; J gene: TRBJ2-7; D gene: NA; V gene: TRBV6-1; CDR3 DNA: TGTGCCACTCTCCCGGGGGCTAGCTCCTACGAGCAGTACTTC; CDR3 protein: CATLPGASSYEQYF
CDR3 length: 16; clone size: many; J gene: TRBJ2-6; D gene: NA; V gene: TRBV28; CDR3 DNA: TGTGCCAGCTCAAGTGGGGGGGCCTCTGGGGCCAACGTCCTGACTTTC; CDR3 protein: CASSSGGASGANVLTF
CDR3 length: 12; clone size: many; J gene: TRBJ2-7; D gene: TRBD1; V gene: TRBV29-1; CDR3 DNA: TGCAGCGTTCTGCAGGGGGCGAGCGAGCAGTACTTC; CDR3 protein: CSVLQGASEQYF
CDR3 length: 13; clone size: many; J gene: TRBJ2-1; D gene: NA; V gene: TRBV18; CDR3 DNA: TGTGCCACCTTCCTACTGGGTGGGAATGAGCAGTTCTTC; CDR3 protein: CATFLLGGNEQFF
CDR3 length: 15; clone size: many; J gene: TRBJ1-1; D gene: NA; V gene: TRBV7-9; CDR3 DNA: TGTGCCAGCAGCTTAGCGGACATGCGGGGCACTGAAGCTTTCTTT; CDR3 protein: CASSLADMRGTEAFF
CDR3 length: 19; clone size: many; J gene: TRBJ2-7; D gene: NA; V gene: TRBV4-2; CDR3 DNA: TGTGCCAGCAGCCATCCAATGGGGGGGGCGAAAGGACTCTCCTACGAGCAGTACTTC; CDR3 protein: CASSHPMGGAKGLSYEQYF
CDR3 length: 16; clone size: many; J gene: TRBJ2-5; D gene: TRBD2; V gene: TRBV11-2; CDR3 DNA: TGTGCCAGCAGCCCACCTGGACTAGCGGGAGGAGAGACCCAGTACTTC; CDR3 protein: CASSPPGLAGGETQYF
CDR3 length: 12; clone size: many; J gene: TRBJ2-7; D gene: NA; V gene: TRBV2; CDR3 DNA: TGTGCCAGCAGGGGTGAAGGCTACGAGCAGTACTTC; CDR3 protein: CASRGEGYEQYF
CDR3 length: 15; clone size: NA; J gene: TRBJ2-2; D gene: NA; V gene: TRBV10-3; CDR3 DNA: TGTGCCATCAGTGGGGTTGGGACTAACACCGGGGAGCTGTTTTTT; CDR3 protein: CAISGVGTNTGELFF
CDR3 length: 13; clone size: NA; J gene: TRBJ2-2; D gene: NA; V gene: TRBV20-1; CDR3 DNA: TGCAGTGCTATCAGCGAGGTTTCCGGGGAGCTGTTTTTT; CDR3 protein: CSAISEVSGELFF
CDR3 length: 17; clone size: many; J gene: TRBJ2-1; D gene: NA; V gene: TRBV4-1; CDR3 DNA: TGCGCCAGCAGCCACTACGGGACGTTGAGCTCCTACAATGAGCAGTTCTTC; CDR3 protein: CASSHYGTLSSYNEQFF
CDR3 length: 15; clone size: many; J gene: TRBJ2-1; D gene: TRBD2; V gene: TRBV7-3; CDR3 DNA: TGTGCCAGCAGCTTTAGCGGGGGGCTGGGGAATGAGCAGTTCTTC; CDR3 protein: CASSFSGGLGNEQFF
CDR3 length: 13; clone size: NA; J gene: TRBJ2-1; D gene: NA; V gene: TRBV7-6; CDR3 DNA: TGTGCCAGCAGCTTTTCGGGAGCGGATGAGCAGTTCTTC; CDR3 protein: CASSFSGADEQFF
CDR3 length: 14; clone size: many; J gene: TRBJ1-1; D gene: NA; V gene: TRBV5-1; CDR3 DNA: TGCGCCAGCAGCTTGGTGCAGGGGAACACTGAAGCTTTCTTT; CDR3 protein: CASSLVQGNTEAFF
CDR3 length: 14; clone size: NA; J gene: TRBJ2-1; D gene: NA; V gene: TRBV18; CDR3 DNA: TGTGCCAGCTCACCAGTGACAGGTGGCAATGAGCAGTTCTTC; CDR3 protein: CASSPVTGGNEQFF
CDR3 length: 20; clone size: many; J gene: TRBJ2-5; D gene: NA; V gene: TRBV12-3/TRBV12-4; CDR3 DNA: TGTGCCAGCAGTTTTGGTTGGGACAGGGGGACTAGCGGTCCCCAAGAGACCCAGTACTTC; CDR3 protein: CASSFGWDRGTSGPQETQYF
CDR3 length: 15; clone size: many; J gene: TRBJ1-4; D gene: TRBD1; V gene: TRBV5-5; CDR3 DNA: TGTGCCAGCAGCCGAGGGACAGCAGCTAATGAAAAACTGTTTTTT; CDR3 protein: CASSRGTAANEKLFF
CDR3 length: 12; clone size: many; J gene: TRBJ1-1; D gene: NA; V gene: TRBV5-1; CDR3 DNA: TGCGCCAGCAGCGCTATGAACACTGAAGCTTTCTTT; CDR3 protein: CASSAMNTEAFF
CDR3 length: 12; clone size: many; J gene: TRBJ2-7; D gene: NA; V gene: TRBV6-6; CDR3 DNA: TGTGCCAGCCGCTACTCCACCTACGAGCAGTACTTC; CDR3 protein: CASRYSTYEQYF
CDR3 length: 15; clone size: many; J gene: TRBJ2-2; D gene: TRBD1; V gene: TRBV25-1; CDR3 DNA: TGTGCCAGCAGGAGTGGGACAGGGCACATCGGGGAGCTGTTTTTT; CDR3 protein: CASRSGTGHIGELFF
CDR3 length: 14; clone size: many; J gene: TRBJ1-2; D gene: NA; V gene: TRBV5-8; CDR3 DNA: TGTGCCAGCAGCTTGGGTAGATTTAACTATGGCTACACCTTC; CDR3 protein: CASSLGRFNYGYTF
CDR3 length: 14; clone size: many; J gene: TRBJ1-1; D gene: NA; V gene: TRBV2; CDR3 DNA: TGTGCCAGCAGCGCGGACATCATGAACACTGAAGCTTTCTTT; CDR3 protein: CASSADIMNTEAFF
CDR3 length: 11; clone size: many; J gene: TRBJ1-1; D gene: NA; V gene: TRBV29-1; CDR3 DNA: TGCAGCGTCGCAGTTTACACTGAAGCTTTCTTT; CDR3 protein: CSVAVYTEAFF
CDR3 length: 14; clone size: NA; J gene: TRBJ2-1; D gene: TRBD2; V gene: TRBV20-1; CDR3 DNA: TGCAGTGCTAGATCTAGCGGGATTTACAATGAGCAGTTCTTC; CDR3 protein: CSARSSGIYNEQFF
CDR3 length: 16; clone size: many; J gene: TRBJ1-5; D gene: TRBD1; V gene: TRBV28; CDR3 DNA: TGTGCCAGCAGTTTTCCACAGGGACAGAGCAATCAGCCCCAGCATTTT; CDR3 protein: CASSFPQGQSNQPQHF
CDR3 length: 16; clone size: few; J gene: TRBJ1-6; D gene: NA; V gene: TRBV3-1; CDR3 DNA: TGTGCCAGCAGCTCCCTAAGGGATGCACATAATTCACCCCTCCACTTT; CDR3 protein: CASSSLRDAHNSPLHF
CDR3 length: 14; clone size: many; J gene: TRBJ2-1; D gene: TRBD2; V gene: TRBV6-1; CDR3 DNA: TGTGCCAGCAGGATACTAGCGGGAGGGCTGGAGCAGTTCTTC; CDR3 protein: CASRILAGGLEQFF
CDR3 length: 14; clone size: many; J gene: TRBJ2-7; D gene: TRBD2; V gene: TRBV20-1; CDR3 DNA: TGCAGTGCTAGTTCGGCTAGCGGGAGTAGCGAGCAGTACTTC; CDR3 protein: CSASSASGSSEQYF
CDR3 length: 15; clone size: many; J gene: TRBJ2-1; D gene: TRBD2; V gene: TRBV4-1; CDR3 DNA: TGCGCCAGCAGCCCGCGGGAGGCGGATACCAATGAGCAGTTCTTC; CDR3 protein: CASSPREADTNEQFF
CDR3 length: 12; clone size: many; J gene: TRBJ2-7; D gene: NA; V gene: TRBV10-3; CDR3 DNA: TGTGCCATCAGTGAGGGGACTTCGGAGCAGTACTTC; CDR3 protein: CAISEGTSEQYF
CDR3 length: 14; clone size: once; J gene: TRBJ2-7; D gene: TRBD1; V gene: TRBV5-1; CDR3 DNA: TGCGCCAGCTGCTTAGGGACAGCCTCCTACGAGCAGTACTTC; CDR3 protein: CASCLGTASYEQYF
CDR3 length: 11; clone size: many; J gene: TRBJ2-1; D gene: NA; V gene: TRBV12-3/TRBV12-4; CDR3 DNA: TGTGCCAGCAGTTTAGTTGGCGAGCAGTTCTTC; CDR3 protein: CASSLVGEQFF
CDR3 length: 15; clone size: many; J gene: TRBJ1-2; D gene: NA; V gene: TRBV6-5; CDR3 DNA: TGTGCCAGCAGTTACCGCGGGACGGCGGACTATGGCTACACCTTC; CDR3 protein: CASSYRGTADYGYTF
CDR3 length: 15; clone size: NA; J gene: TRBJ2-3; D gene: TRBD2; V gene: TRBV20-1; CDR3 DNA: TGCAGTGCTAGAGAGGGCGGGAGGGCCAAAGATACGCAGTATTTT; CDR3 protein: CSAREGGRAKDTQYF
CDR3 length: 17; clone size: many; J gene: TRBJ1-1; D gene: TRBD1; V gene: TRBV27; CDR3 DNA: TGTGCCAGCAGTTTAAGAGGGACAGGCCCAGGGAACACTGAAGCTTTCTTT; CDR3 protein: CASSLRGTGPGNTEAFF
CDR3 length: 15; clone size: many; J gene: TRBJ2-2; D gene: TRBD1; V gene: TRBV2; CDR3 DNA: TGTGCCAGCCTGGGACAGGGGAGGATCACCGGGGAGCTGTTTTTT; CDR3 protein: CASLGQGRITGELFF
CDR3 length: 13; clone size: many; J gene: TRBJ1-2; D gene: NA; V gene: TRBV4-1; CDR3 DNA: TGCGCCAGCAGCCAAGCATACTCAGGGTCCTACACCTTC; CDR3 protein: CASSQAYSGSYTF
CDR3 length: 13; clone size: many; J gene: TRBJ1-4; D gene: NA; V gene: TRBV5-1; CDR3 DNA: TGCGCCAGCAGAACCCCCGCTAGTGAAAAACTGTTTTTT; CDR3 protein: CASRTPASEKLFF
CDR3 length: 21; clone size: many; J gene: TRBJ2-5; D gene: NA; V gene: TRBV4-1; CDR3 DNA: TGCGCCAGCAGCCAAGATCTGGTACGGACCCGCGATCCAAGCCTCCAAGAGACCCAGTACTTC; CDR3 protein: CASSQDLVRTRDPSLQETQYF
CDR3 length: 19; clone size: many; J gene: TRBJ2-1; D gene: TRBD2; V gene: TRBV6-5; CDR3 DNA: TGTGCCAGCAGTTCCCTCGGGACTAGCGTTTCCGGGAGTTTTGATGAGCAGTTCTTC; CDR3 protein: CASSSLGTSVSGSFDEQFF
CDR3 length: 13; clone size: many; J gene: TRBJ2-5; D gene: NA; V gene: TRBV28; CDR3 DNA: TGTGCCAGCAGTTTGGGGAGAGTAGAGACCCAGTACTTC; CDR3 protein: CASSLGRVETQYF
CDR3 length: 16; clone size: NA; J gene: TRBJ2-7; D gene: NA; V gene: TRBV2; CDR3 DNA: TGTGCCAGCAGTGAATCAATACTAGTAGGTCGCGACGAGCAGTACTTC; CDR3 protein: CASSESILVGRDEQYF
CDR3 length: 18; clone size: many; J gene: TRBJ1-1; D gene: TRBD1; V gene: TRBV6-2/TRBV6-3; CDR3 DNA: TGTGCCAGCAGAGCCGGGACAGGGGGCTCCAGACGGAACACTGAAGCTTTCTTT; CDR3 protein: CASRAGTGGSRRNTEAFF
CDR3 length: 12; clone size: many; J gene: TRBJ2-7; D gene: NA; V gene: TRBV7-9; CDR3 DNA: TGTGCCAGCAGCTTAGGAGGGGGGGAGCAGTACTTC; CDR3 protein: CASSLGGGEQYF
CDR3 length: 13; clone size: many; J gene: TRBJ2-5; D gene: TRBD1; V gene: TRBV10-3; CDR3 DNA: TGTGCCATCAAGGACAGGGAAGAAGAGACCCAGTACTTC; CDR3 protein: CAIKDREEETQYF